Sequencing of this T cell receptor beta chain was carried out in a study of CD8 T cells in ankylosing spondylitis. Whole-study findings and limits: Disease-associated clones were CD8+ and fairly uncommon in peripheral blood. Several of the motif variants were reported before in synovial fluid and blood from reactive arthritis. Clones linked to disease were reported to show significant enrichment in matched ankylosing spondylitis synovial fluid.

From germline, CDR1 is SQVTM and CDR2 ANQGSEA. Trimming took off 4 bases at V and 2 bases at J, with 11 bases between the two ends. The CDR3 extends over 13 amino acids. By quantitative 5'-RACE with molecular barcodes, the TCR beta libraries were made. TCRdb passed the 5' RACE reads through MiXCR, listing each CDR3 protein once. The sample includes 200,000 to 250,000 distinct CDR3 sequences, around 11% seen only once; the top ten take around 6.5%. This clonotype has a count of ten or more. Its antigen is not known. The rearrangement joins TRBV29-1 to TRBJ2-5; D gene unclear. Sequencing was carried out using blood, either unsorted or a sorted T cell fraction (not recorded which). The clonotype was recovered from a male donor with ankylosing spondylitis or in good health (not recorded which). The CDR3 sequence: CSVAGPLQETQYF. In DNA form, the CDR3 reads TGCAGCGTTGCCGGCCCCTTACAAGAGACCCAGTACTTC.